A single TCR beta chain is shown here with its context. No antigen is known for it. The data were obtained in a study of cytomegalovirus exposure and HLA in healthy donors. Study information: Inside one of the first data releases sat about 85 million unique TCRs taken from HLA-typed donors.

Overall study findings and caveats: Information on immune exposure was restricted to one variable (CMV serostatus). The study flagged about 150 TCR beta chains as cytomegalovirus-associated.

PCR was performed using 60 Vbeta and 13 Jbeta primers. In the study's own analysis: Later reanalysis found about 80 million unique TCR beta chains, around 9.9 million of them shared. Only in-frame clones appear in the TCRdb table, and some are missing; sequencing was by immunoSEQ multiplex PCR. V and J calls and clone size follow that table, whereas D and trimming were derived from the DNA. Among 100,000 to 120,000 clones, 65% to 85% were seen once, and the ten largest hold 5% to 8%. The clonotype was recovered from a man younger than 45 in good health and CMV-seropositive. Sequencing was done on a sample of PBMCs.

CDR3 amino acids: CASSAPNGRNEQYF. Written as DNA, the CDR3 is TGTGCCAGCAGTGCCCCAAACGGGAGAAACGAGCAGTACTTC. This sequence joins TRBV25-1 and TRBJ2-7, with D possibly TRBD2 on 6 matching bases. The CDR3 extends over 14 amino acids. Germline lookup yields CDR1 MGHDK and CDR2 SYGVNS. V lost 4 bases and J 5 bases, leaving 15 bases between the germline ends.